Listed here are 25 T cell receptor beta chains from one sample, sequenced in a study of T-cell memory formation after mild COVID-19. MiXCR was run by TCRdb on the 5' RACE reads, yielding one entry per CDR3 protein. Altogether over 50,000 distinct CDR3 sequences are present, 9.3% being singletons, with the ten largest covering about 12%. The specimen sequenced was PBMCs or a T cell subset sorted from them (not recorded which). All receptors come from an adult woman who had mild COVID-19 (a few samples of this study predate the infection). Cell type and time point are not known.

This clonotype was recorded at least ten times. The chain joins TRBV30 to TRBJ1-2; D is unclear. Trimming removed 4 bases at V and 4 bases at J, with 13 bases between. The CDR3 is made up of 13 amino acids. CDR1 is GTSNPN, CDR2 SVGIG, per germline (reference sequence). In DNA, the CDR3 is TGTGCCTGGACGGCACAGACATTCTATGGCTACACCTTC. Residues: CAWTAQTFYGYTF.

This clonotype came up many times. V and J are TRBV12-3 or TRBV12-4 and TRBJ2-3, with D perhaps matching TRBD1 (6 bases). The CDR3 consists of 15 residues. The ends were cut back, 5 bases at V and 3 bases at J, with 15 bases in the middle. The CDR3 sequence is CASSRGFGATDTQYF. CDR3 DNA: TGTGCCAGCAGTAGGGGGTTTGGAGCTACAGATACGCAGTATTTT.

In its sample, this clonotype was seen many times. The chain is built from TRBV10-3 and TRBJ2-7, with D unclear. V lost 0 bases and J lost 2, with 11 bases in between. CDR1 and CDR2 from the germline V gene are ENHRY and SYGVKD. The CDR3 runs 15 residues. The CDR3 here is CAISESIASTYEQYF. The CDR3 DNA reads as TGTGCCATCAGTGAGTCGATCGCCAGTACCTACGAGCAGTACTTC.

The chain's CDR3 is CASSSRRYQETQYF. CDR3 DNA: TGTGCCAGCAGCTCCAGGCGGTACCAAGAGACCCAGTACTTC. The chain couples TRBV7-2 to TRBJ2-5; no firm D call. The ends were cut back, 4 bases at V and 0 bases at J, with 9 bases in the middle. The CDR3 is 14 residues long. CDR1 is SGHTA and CDR2 is FQGNSA in the germline V gene.

This clonotype was counted at least ten times. The chain combines TRBV20-1 with TRBJ2-1; TRBD2 aligns across 10 bases. The germline CDR1 and CDR2 sequences are DFQATT and SNEGSKA (reference sequence). The CDR3 is made up of 14 amino acids. The CDR3 sequence: CRTRLAGSYNEQFF. In nucleotides, the CDR3 is TGCAGAACTAGACTAGCGGGCTCCTACAATGAGCAGTTCTTC.

This clonotype was observed at least ten times. The chain carries TRBV7-9 and TRBJ2-7; tentative D call: TRBD1 (5 bases). This CDR3 has 14 residues. V was trimmed by 5 bases and J by 3 bases, leaving 14 bases between them. Germline CDR1 and CDR2: SEHNR and FQNEAQ (reference sequence). CDR3 amino acids: CASSRGQGIYEQYF. The CDR3 coding sequence is TGTGCCAGCAGCCGTGGGCAGGGCATCTACGAGCAGTACTTC.

The chain combines TRBV7-2 with TRBJ1-1; D is ambiguous. The length of the CDR3 is 14 residues. Germline V gives CDR1 SGHTA, CDR2 FQGNSA. Deletions cut 8 bases from V and 0 bases from J, with 13 bases between. CDR3: CASDSGRMNTEAFF. The DNA for the CDR3 is TGTGCCAGCGACTCTGGGAGGATGAACACTGAAGCTTTCTTT.

This clonotype was seen only a few times. V usage is TRBV5-1 and J usage is TRBJ1-2; 8 bases fit TRBD1. Germline V CDR1 and CDR2: SGHRS, YFSETQ. The CDR3 totals 15 residues. The V gene end was trimmed by 4 bases and the J gene end by 0 bases; junction bases not matched to a gene: 5. CDR3 bases: TGCGCCAGCAGCCCCGAGGGACAGGCTAACTATGGCTACACCTTC. This sequence encodes CASSPEGQANYGYTF.

The chain uses TRBV27 and TRBJ1-1, with D possibly matching TRBD1 (5 bases). Per the germline V gene, CDR1 is MNHEY and CDR2 is SMNVEV (reference sequence). Trimming removed 4 bases at V and 4 bases at J, with 10 bases between. There are 13 residues in the CDR3. The CDR3 sequence: CASSWGAGTEAFF. CDR3 DNA: TGTGCCAGCAGTTGGGGCGCGGGCACTGAAGCTTTCTTT.

This clonotype came up many times. V is TRBV11-2 and J is TRBJ2-3; D is perhaps TRBD1 or TRBD2 (5 bases each). CDR3 length equals 13 residues. With 6 bases removed from V and 0 bases from J, the gap between germline ends came to 7 bases. Germline V gene lookup returns CDR1 SGHAT and CDR2 FQNNGV. The CDR3 bases are TGTGCCAGCAGACGGGACAGCACAGATACGCAGTATTTT. Encoded protein: CASRRDSTDTQYF.

The rearrangement joins TRBV7-8 to TRBJ2-3; no firm D call. This CDR3 is 12 amino acids long. Trimming removed 3 bases from V and 5 bases from J, with 6 bases in between. Germline CDR1 is SGHVS and CDR2 is FQNEAQ. The CDR3 protein is CASSFNRDTQYF. The CDR3, as DNA: TGTGCCAGCAGCTTCAACAGAGATACGCAGTATTTT.

The genes are TRBV19 and TRBJ2-1; 9 bases are shared with TRBD2. Germline V gene lookup returns CDR1 LNHDA and CDR2 SQIVND (reference sequence). The J segment lost 6 bases and the V segment lost 7 bases, leaving 7 bases of the junction unmatched. The CDR3 covers 14 residues. Here the CDR3 reads CASTRREGLNEQFF. CDR3 nucleotides: TGTGCCAGTACCAGGCGGGAGGGCCTCAATGAGCAGTTCTTC.

This clonotype was seen at least ten times. The chain recombines TRBV20-1 with TRBJ2-2; 8 bases are a match to TRBD1. The CDR3 is 16 residues long. V was clipped by 0 bases and J by 2 bases; unmatched bases: 5. Germline CDR1 is DFQATT and CDR2 is SNEGSKA (reference sequence). CDR3 in DNA: TGCAGTGCTAGAGATCCCGGACAGGGAAACACCGGGGAGCTGTTTTTT. This encodes CSARDPGQGNTGELFF.

The table lists this clonotype with many counts. This rearrangement joins TRBV5-1 to TRBJ2-1, with 11 positions matching TRBD2. The CDR3 consists of 14 residues. V lost 3 bases, J lost 11 bases, and 7 bases stayed unmatched. Germline V gene sequence: CDR1 SGHRS, CDR2 YFSETQ. CDR3 region: CASSSGTSGQKQFF. Written as DNA, the CDR3 is TGCGCCAGCAGCTCCGGGACTAGCGGCCAAAAGCAGTTCTTC.

This clonotype was recorded a few times. V gene TRBV24-1 combines with J gene TRBJ1-2; TRBD1 matches at 8 bases. Germline lookup yields CDR1 KGHDR and CDR2 SFDVKD. CDR3 length: 14 amino acids. J gave up 11 bases and V 2 bases, and 9 bases lay outside the gene matches. CDR3 sequence (DNA): TGTGCCACCAGTGATTCCCTCGGACAGGGTTTGTACACCTTC. Translating gives CATSDSLGQGLYTF.

The sample holds a few counts of this clonotype. This sequence joins TRBV6-2 or TRBV6-3 and TRBJ2-7; tentative D call: TRBD2 (5 bases). Trimming left V 6 bases short and J 0 bases short, with 12 bases between. This CDR3 is 14 amino acids long. Germline CDR1 MNHEY, CDR2 SVGEGT. The CDR3 here is CASRWTGSSYEQYF. The CDR3 DNA follows: TGTGCCAGCAGATGGACGGGGAGCTCCTACGAGCAGTACTTC.

This clonotype occurred many times. CDR3 in DNA: TGCGCCAGCAGCTTGTCGTGGACAGGGGTATTGGCCAAAAACATTCAGTACTTC. It encodes CASSLSWTGVLAKNIQYF. The rearrangement joins TRBV5-1 to TRBJ2-4; 9 bases align to TRBD1. This CDR3 is 18 amino acids long. Germline V gene lookup returns CDR1 SGHRS and CDR2 YFSETQ. The junction had 9 bases not matched to a gene; V was cut back by 1 base and J by 1 base.

This clonotype was found a few times. The chain joins TRBV27 to TRBJ2-1, with 9 bases fitting TRBD1. CDR1 and CDR2 from the germline V gene are MNHEY and SMNVEV (reference sequence). V was clipped by 2 bases and J by 7 bases; unmatched bases: 9. The CDR3 totals 16 residues. CDR3 in DNA: TGTGCCAGCAGTTTACAGGGGACAGGGATTCCTAATGAGCAGTTCTTC. It translates to CASSLQGTGIPNEQFF.

This clonotype was detected many times. This sequence joins TRBV24-1 and TRBJ2-1; 7 bases map to TRBD1. The CDR3 consists of 17 residues. In germline, CDR1 is KGHDR, CDR2 SFDVKD. J lost 6 bases, V lost 5 bases, and 15 bases had no gene match. For the CDR3, the DNA is TGTGCCACCAGTGCTAGAATACCCGGGACAGCCTCCAATGAGCAGTTCTTC. Its translation: CATSARIPGTASNEQFF.

V usage is TRBV5-1 and J usage is TRBJ2-7, with 7 bases identical to TRBD1. The length of the CDR3 is 15 residues. Per the germline V gene, CDR1 is SGHRS and CDR2 is YFSETQ. The V gene end was trimmed by 3 bases and the J gene end by 0 bases; junction bases not matched to a gene: 6. The CDR3 DNA sequence: TGCGCCAGCAGCTCTGGGACAGCTACCTCCTACGAGCAGTACTTC. Protein sequence: CASSSGTATSYEQYF.

This clonotype was seen a few times. V gene TRBV6-2 or TRBV6-3 combines with J gene TRBJ1-2, with D perhaps TRBD1 (6 bases). The CDR3 totals 16 residues. Germline CDR1 and CDR2: MNHEY and SVGEGT. Trimming took off 10 bases at V and 3 bases at J, with 24 bases between the two ends. CDR3 DNA: TGTGCCACCCATAGTTCCCGCGGACAGCGATACTATGGCTACACCTTC. Amino acids: CATHSSRGQRYYGYTF.

At least ten counts were recorded for this clonotype. The gene calls are TRBV15 and TRBJ2-1; D unclear. This CDR3 has 15 amino acids. CDR1 LNHNV and CDR2 YYDKDF come from the germline V gene (reference sequence). The V end was cut by 5 bases, the J end by 0 bases, with 11 bases between. CDR3 residues: CATSSRSSSYNEQFF. In nucleotides, the CDR3 is TGTGCCACCAGCTCACGATCGAGCTCCTACAATGAGCAGTTCTTC.

The chain couples TRBV20-1 to TRBJ2-7, with 9 bases identical to TRBD2. This CDR3 contains 15 residues. Trimming removed 3 bases from V and 4 bases from J; junction bases left unmatched: 10. Germline lookup yields CDR1 DFQATT and CDR2 SNEGSKA (reference sequence). The CDR3 is CSARPQRGAQYEQYF. DNA of the CDR3: TGCAGTGCTAGGCCCCAGCGGGGGGCCCAATACGAGCAGTACTTC.

This clonotype appeared a few times. This chain joins TRBV24-1 and TRBJ2-1; 9 bases agree with TRBD2. CDR3 length: 16 amino acids. The V segment lost 3 bases and the J segment 8 bases; nucleotides outside the gene matches: 10. Per germline, CDR1 KGHDR and CDR2 SFDVKD. Here the CDR3 reads CATSDPLSGSRDEQFF. In nucleotides, the CDR3 is TGTGCCACCAGTGATCCCCTTAGCGGGAGTCGCGATGAGCAGTTCTTC.

The chain combines TRBV2 with TRBJ2-3, with a tentative D call TRBD1 (5 bases). V dropped 8 bases and J dropped 3 bases, with 15 bases sitting between them. This CDR3 is 14 amino acids long. Germline V CDR1 and CDR2: SNHLY, FYNNEI. CDR3 residues: CASGSGWKTDTQYF. DNA of the CDR3: TGTGCCAGCGGCTCAGGGTGGAAGACAGATACGCAGTATTTT.